Below are 18 T cell receptor beta chains sequenced from a single sample in a study of cytomegalovirus exposure and HLA in healthy donors. Primers for the PCR totalled 60 Vbeta and 13 Jbeta. This table comes from immunoSEQ multiplex PCR, and its TCRdb copy is limited to in-frame clones, with some not included. The sample has under 130,000 clones, 74% seen once. Source material: PBMCs. These receptors were obtained from a man aged 50 or older in good health and CMV-seropositive.

The chain couples TRBV27 to TRBJ1-6, with TRBD1 identical over 9 bases. V gave up 3 bases and J gave up 8 bases; unmatched junction bases: 2. Germline CDR1 MNHEY, CDR2 SMNVEV (reference sequence). The CDR3 runs to 14 residues. CDR3 sequence: CASSFNRGHSPLHF. The CDR3 coding sequence is TGTGCCAGCAGTTTTAACAGGGGGCATTCACCCCTCCACTTT.

The chain links TRBV11-3 to TRBJ1-1; D not resolved. The CDR3 loop spans 13 amino acids. Per germline, CDR1 SGHNT and CDR2 YENEEA. CDR3 in DNA: TGTACCACCCTCCCACAGCCGAACACTGAAGCTTTCTTT. Its protein is CTTLPQPNTEAFF.

This chain uses TRBV9 with TRBJ2-6, with D possibly TRBD1 on 5 matching bases. Germline CDR1 reads SGDLS; CDR2 reads YYNGEE. Trimming removed 1 base at V and 0 bases at J, with 5 bases between. The CDR3 length is 15 residues. The CDR3 spells CASSVQGSGANVLTF. CDR3 bases: TGTGCCAGCAGCGTACAGGGCTCTGGGGCCAACGTCCTGACTTTC.

The chain's CDR3 is CASSLLGPRVRYNEQFF. The CDR3 coding sequence is TGTGCCAGCAGCTTACTCGGCCCGAGGGTCAGATACAATGAGCAGTTCTTC. This chain links TRBV9 with TRBJ2-1, with a weak D call TRBD2 (5 bases). The CDR3 spans 17 residues. Deletions cut 4 bases from V and 4 bases from J, with 21 bases between. Germline CDR1 SGDLS, CDR2 YYNGEE.

The sample holds a few counts of this clone. The chain couples TRBV4-1 to TRBJ2-1; D gene uncertain. The CDR3 sequence is 12 residues long. V lost 1 base to trimming and J lost 9 bases, with 7 bases between them. From germline, CDR1 is MGHRA and CDR2 YSYEKL. CDR3 coding DNA: TGCGCCAGCAGCCAAGCGAGAGGTGAGCAGTTCTTC. This sequence encodes CASSQARGEQFF.

The chain employs TRBV4-1 and TRBJ2-5, with D tentatively TRBD2 (6 bases). The DNA end favors TRBJ2-7, so the J call may be wrong. Germline V gene data show CDR1 as MGHRA and CDR2 as YSYEKL. This CDR3 spans 12 amino acids. CDR3 bases: TGCGCCTCTCGGGGCGGGGACTACGAGCAGTACTTC. This codes for CASRGGDYEQYF.

CDR3 bases: TGTGCCAGCAGCTTAGATGCGGGACAGGGTTACGAGCAGTACTTC. Its protein product is CASSLDAGQGYEQYF. The J gene is TRBJ2-7, the V gene TRBV7-9; 9 bases map to TRBD1. V was pared by 1 base and J by 4 bases, with 5 bases of the junction left unmatched. The CDR3 has 15 amino acids. The germline gives CDR1 SEHNR, CDR2 FQNEAQ (reference sequence).

The chain is built from TRBV14 and TRBJ2-3, with 8 bases aligning to TRBD1. V gave up 4 bases and J gave up 3 bases; unmatched junction bases: 9. Germline-derived CDR1 and CDR2 are SGHDN and FVKESK. The CDR3 sequence is 16 residues long. This chain's CDR3 is CASSLGWTGRTDTQYF. The CDR3 DNA follows: TGTGCCAGCAGCCTGGGTTGGACAGGGAGGACAGATACGCAGTATTTT.

The chain carries TRBV30 and TRBJ2-5, with 8 bases fitting TRBD2. With the DNA end fitting TRBJ2-7 better, the J assignment may be wrong. This CDR3 is built from 14 residues. Germline lookup yields CDR1 GTSNPN and CDR2 SVGIG (reference sequence). The CDR3 bases are TGTGCCTGGAGTGTATCTAGCGGGTTTTACGAGCAGTACTTC. It translates to CAWSVSSGFYEQYF.

The rearrangement joins TRBV9 to TRBJ1-1, with D hard to call. The germline gives CDR1 SGDLS, CDR2 YYNGEE. V lost 0 bases and J 0 bases, leaving 9 bases between the germline ends. CDR3 length: 15 residues. CDR3 residues: CASSVDIDMNTEAFF. CDR3 coding DNA: TGTGCCAGCAGCGTAGATATTGACATGAACACTGAAGCTTTCTTT.

Here the CDR3 DNA reads TGTGCCAGCAGCTTCAGGGCAGGGTATGGCTACACCTTC. It translates to CASSFRAGYGYTF. The chain is built from TRBV7-8 and TRBJ1-2; tentatively, D is TRBD1 (5 bases). CDR3 size: 13 residues. The germline V and J ends were trimmed by 3 bases and 5 bases, with 10 bases remaining between them. Germline-derived CDR1 and CDR2 are SGHVS and FQNEAQ.

This clone was picked up a small number of times. V usage is TRBV11-3 and J usage is TRBJ2-1, with a weak D call TRBD2 (6 bases). Trimming pared 5 bases from V and 4 bases from J, leaving 12 bases between. Germline V CDR1 and CDR2: SGHNT, YENEEA. The CDR3 runs 14 residues. The CDR3 protein is CASSPRDLYNEQFF. The CDR3, as DNA: TGTGCCAGCAGCCCCCGGGACTTATACAATGAGCAGTTCTTC.

This chain links TRBV7-8 with TRBJ1-4, with a possible D match to TRBD1 (6 bases). Germline V gene data show CDR1 as SGHVS and CDR2 as FQNEAQ. Trimming cost V 1 base and J 0 bases, with 12 bases left between them. There are 17 residues in the CDR3. The CDR3 region is CASSLGEGVATNEKLFF. CDR3 nucleotides: TGTGCCAGCAGCTTAGGGGAGGGGGTTGCAACTAATGAAAAACTGTTTTTT.

V gene TRBV6-6 combines with J gene TRBJ1-1, with a tentative D call TRBD1 (6 bases). Germline V gene lookup returns CDR1 MNHNY and CDR2 SVGAGI (reference sequence). CDR3 length: 13 residues. Between the trimmed V and J ends, which lost 5 bases and 6 bases, there was a span of 13 bases. The CDR3 bases are TGTGCCAGCAGTCAACAGGGTTTTGCTGAAGCTTTCTTT. Its translation is CASSQQGFAEAFF.

This clone occurred a few times. V and J are TRBV20-1 and TRBJ2-1; D is ambiguous. The CDR3 has 11 residues. Deletions cut 6 bases from V and 4 bases from J, with 7 bases between. CDR1 and CDR2 from the germline V gene are DFQATT and SNEGSKA (reference sequence). CDR3 loop: CSAVIYNEQFF. DNA for the CDR3: TGCAGTGCCGTTATATACAATGAGCAGTTCTTC.

Only a few counts were recorded for this clone. V is TRBV2 and J is TRBJ2-7; D is ambiguous. The germline V gene has CDR1 SNHLY and CDR2 FYNNEI. The length of the CDR3 is 13 residues. V lost 4 bases to trimming and J lost 2 bases, with 9 bases between them. CDR3 sequence: CASSVEATYEQYF. The CDR3 nucleotides are TGTGCCAGCAGTGTAGAGGCCACCTACGAGCAGTACTTC.

The chain combines TRBV20-1 with TRBJ2-7, with 7 bases identical to TRBD1. CDR1 DFQATT and CDR2 SNEGSKA come from the germline V gene (reference sequence). The junction had 3 bases not matched to a gene; V was cut back by 5 bases and J by 5 bases. The CDR3 has 11 residues. This chain's CDR3 is CSADRDHEQYF. The CDR3 DNA follows: TGCAGTGCTGACAGGGACCACGAGCAGTACTTC.

The rearrangement links TRBV10-3 to TRBJ1-2, with D unresolved. V lost 4 bases to trimming and J lost 2 bases, with 8 bases between them. CDR3 length: 13 residues. The germline gives CDR1 ENHRY, CDR2 SYGVKD. CDR3 protein: CAISANTNYGYTF. The CDR3 nucleotides are TGTGCCATCAGTGCGAACACCAACTATGGCTACACCTTC.